These 30 T cell receptor beta chains share one sample of origin, sequenced in a study of CD8+CD57+ T cells in acquired aplastic anemia. Genomic DNA constituted the template upon which TCR beta VDJ and CDR3 profiling was performed. TCRdb itself ran the reads through MiXCR, one entry per CDR3 protein. Counted here are roughly 160,000 distinct CDR3 sequences, 40% to 50% occurring once; the ten biggest clones make up approximately 3%. The patients chosen for sequencing had shown expansion of CD8+CD57+ cells (detected by flow cytometry). The specimen was sorted CD4+, CD8+, or CD8+CD57+ T cells (not recorded which) from PBMCs. The receptors derive from a human donor with aplastic anemia.

The chain carries TRBV19 and TRBJ2-1; D is undetermined. The germline gives CDR1 LNHDA, CDR2 SQIVND (reference sequence). The CDR3 runs to 12 residues. The V end lost 2 bases, the J end lost 4 bases, and 3 bases lay between the germline ends. The DNA for the CDR3 is TGTGCCAGTAGTATACATTACAATGAGCAGTTCTTC. Its translation is CASSIHYNEQFF.

This rearrangement joins TRBV6-4 to TRBJ2-1; D call uncertain. Between the trimmed V and J ends, which lost 2 bases and 4 bases, there was a span of 6 bases. The germline CDR1 and CDR2 sequences are MRHNA and SNTAGT. CDR3 length equals 13 residues. The DNA of the CDR3 is TGTGCCAGCAGTGACGGGAAGTACAATGAGCAGTTCTTC. Translated: CASSDGKYNEQFF.

This clonotype was recorded at least ten times. The chain couples TRBV7-8 to TRBJ2-1, with D unclear. V was cut by 0 bases and J by 3 bases, with 9 bases left in between. The CDR3 length is 15 residues. Per the germline V gene, CDR1 is SGHVS and CDR2 is FQNEAQ. CDR3 nucleotides: TGTGCCAGCAGCTTAGCGAACGGCCTCTACAATGAGCAGTTCTTC. Protein product: CASSLANGLYNEQFF.

The chain recombines TRBV5-1 with TRBJ2-7, with TRBD1 matching over 7 bases. From germline, CDR1 is SGHRS and CDR2 YFSETQ. Losses at the gene ends were 0 bases for V and 3 bases for J; bases not matched to a gene: 6. The CDR3 covers 15 residues. This CDR3 is CASSLGGTVSYEQYF. Here the CDR3 DNA reads TGCGCCAGCAGCTTGGGGGGGACAGTTAGCTACGAGCAGTACTTC.

This clonotype was seen repeatedly, ten times or more. The gene calls are TRBV7-9 and TRBJ2-2, with 7 bases matching TRBD1. J was trimmed by 5 bases and V by 5 bases; bases with no gene match: 14. The CDR3 has 17 residues. Germline lookup yields CDR1 SEHNR and CDR2 FQNEAQ (reference sequence). DNA of the CDR3: TGTGCCAGCAGCCTTTCCAGAGGGGGCTTGATTACCGGGGAGCTGTTTTTT. It is translated as CASSLSRGGLITGELFF.

This clonotype was observed at least ten times. The CDR3 spells CASSGRSRDDPYNEQFF. DNA for the CDR3: TGTGCCAGCAGCGGACGATCCCGGGACGACCCCTACAATGAGCAGTTCTTC. The chain is built from TRBV9 and TRBJ2-1, with D perhaps TRBD1 or TRBD2 (5 bases each). Trimming pared 3 bases from V and 2 bases from J, leaving 18 bases between. Germline CDR1 SGDLS, CDR2 YYNGEE. The CDR3 runs 17 residues.

This clonotype came up a few times. A much larger clone differs from this one at a single base, so this may be a read error. This CDR3 is missing its conserved last phenylalanine or tryptophan, likely due to a read error. The CDR3 DNA is TGTGCCAGCAGCCCTGACTTTAGTGGATATGGAAACACCATATATTCT. Protein product: CASSPDFSGYGNTIYS. The chain is built from TRBV11-2 and TRBJ1-3; the D is unclear. Trimming left V 5 bases short and J 3 bases short, with 17 bases between. Germline-derived CDR1 and CDR2 are SGHAT and FQNNGV. The CDR3 is 16 residues long.

This clonotype has ten or more counts. This rearrangement joins TRBV11-2 to TRBJ1-1; unclear D gene. V was trimmed by 2 bases and J by 5 bases, leaving 6 bases between them. Germline V lookup: CDR1 SGHAT, CDR2 FQNNGV. This CDR3 is 12 amino acids long. The CDR3 DNA is TGTGCCAGCAGCTTAATTCTAACTGAAGCTTTCTTT. Its translation is CASSLILTEAFF.

The J gene is TRBJ2-1, the V gene TRBV25-1, with TRBD2 identical over 7 bases. V shed 1 base, J shed 8 bases, and the junction held 8 bases outside the gene matches. Germline values: CDR1 MGHDK, CDR2 SYGVNS. The CDR3 spans 15 residues. CDR3 protein: CASSESPMAGDEQFF. The CDR3 nucleotides read TGTGCCAGCAGTGAATCGCCTATGGCGGGAGATGAGCAGTTCTTC.

The gene calls are TRBV6-6 and TRBJ2-5; the match to TRBD1 covers 7 bases. Trimming took 6 bases from V and 4 from J; bases not matched to a gene: 5. CDR1 MNHNY and CDR2 SVGAGI come from the germline V gene (reference sequence). The CDR3 is 13 residues long. The CDR3 bases are TGTGCCAGCAGACAGGGGATCCGAGAGACCCAGTACTTC. Its protein product is CASRQGIRETQYF.

The V call is TRBV20-1, the J call TRBJ2-7; 11 nucleotides match TRBD2. Germline V CDR1 and CDR2: DFQATT, SNEGSKA (reference sequence). V trimming: 2 bases; J trimming: 3 bases; junction bases outside the gene matches: 6. CDR3 length: 15 residues. CDR3 in amino acids: CSARHHLAGGYEQYF. The CDR3 DNA follows: TGCAGTGCTAGACACCATCTAGCGGGAGGCTACGAGCAGTACTTC.

V gene TRBV4-3 combines with J gene TRBJ2-7; a weak D match, TRBD2 (5 bases). CDR3 length: 15 residues. Trimming removed 2 bases from V and 3 bases from J, with 14 bases in between. CDR1 and CDR2 from the germline V gene are LGHNA and YSLEER. Written as DNA, the CDR3 is TGCGCCAGCAGCCAAAATCGGGGTGGTTACTACGAGCAGTACTTC. Amino acid sequence: CASSQNRGGYYEQYF.

The chain joins TRBV12-3 or TRBV12-4 to TRBJ1-6; no reliable D call. With 6 bases removed from V and 8 bases from J, the gap between germline ends came to 20 bases. The CDR3 consists of 16 residues. The CDR3, as DNA: TGTGCCAGCAGCACTCTGTGGGGAATAGGTGATTCACCCCTCCACTTT. It yields the protein CASSTLWGIGDSPLHF.

This clonotype was seen repeatedly, ten times or more. The chain links TRBV7-9 to TRBJ2-1; 8 positions agree with TRBD1. There are 14 residues in the CDR3. Germline V lookup: CDR1 SEHNR, CDR2 FQNEAQ (reference sequence). J lost 3 bases, V lost 5 bases, and 3 bases had no gene match. CDR3 loop: CASSPGGDYNEQFF. The CDR3 DNA is TGTGCCAGCAGCCCAGGGGGCGACTACAATGAGCAGTTCTTC.

This clonotype has just a few counts. J is TRBJ1-5 and V is TRBV3-1; the match to TRBD1 covers 8 bases. Germline V lookup: CDR1 LGHDT, CDR2 YNNKEL (reference sequence). CDR3 length equals 16 residues. The junction had 9 bases not matched to a gene; V was cut back by 1 base and J by 7 bases. The CDR3 region has the DNA TGTGCCAGCAGCCAAGTTCCAGGGGGCGCGGGGCAGCCCCAGCATTTT. As protein: CASSQVPGGAGQPQHF.

The chain combines TRBV7-3 with TRBJ2-1, with TRBD2 matching 9 bases. Per germline, CDR1 SGHTA and CDR2 FQGTGA. This CDR3 contains 13 residues. V shed 11 bases, J shed 6 bases, and the junction held 8 bases outside the gene matches. The CDR3 DNA sequence: TGTGCCCGTGCTAGCGGGGAACTCAATGAGCAGTTCTTC. Its translation: CARASGELNEQFF.

This clonotype was detected ten times or more. The chain recombines TRBV20-1 with TRBJ2-2, with 11 nucleotides matching TRBD2. Germline CDR1 DFQATT, CDR2 SNEGSKA (reference sequence). Unmatched junction bases numbered 9, after V lost 2 bases and J lost 7 bases. CDR3 length: 16 amino acids. CDR3: CSARIPLAGVGGELFF. The DNA for the CDR3 is TGCAGTGCTAGAATCCCACTAGCGGGAGTCGGCGGGGAGCTGTTTTTT.

This clonotype was counted many times. The chain has TRBV25-1 and TRBJ2-1, with 11 bases that match TRBD2. This CDR3 is 20 amino acids long. The germline V gene has CDR1 MGHDK and CDR2 SYGVNS. J lost 0 bases, V lost 3 bases, and 13 bases had no gene match. CDR3 amino acids: CASSDPRGSGRAPSYNEQFF. The CDR3 bases are TGTGCCAGCAGTGACCCCAGGGGTAGCGGGAGGGCTCCCTCCTACAATGAGCAGTTCTTC.

This clonotype was recorded many times. V gene TRBV20-1 combines with J gene TRBJ1-2; maybe TRBD1 (5 bases). The CDR3 loop spans 14 amino acids. Germline values: CDR1 DFQATT, CDR2 SNEGSKA (reference sequence). Trimming stripped 4 bases from V and 6 bases from J, with 18 bases between. CDR3 bases: TGCAGTGCTATATACACCGGGCAGGGACATGGCTACACCTTC. Translated: CSAIYTGQGHGYTF.

V gene TRBV19 combines with J gene TRBJ1-6; a weak D match, TRBD1 (5 bases). This CDR3 has 15 residues. Deletions cut 3 bases from V and 9 bases from J, with 15 bases between. CDR1 is LNHDA, CDR2 SQIVND, per germline (reference sequence). The CDR3 region is CASSILAGRGSPLHF. Written as DNA, the CDR3 is TGTGCCAGTAGTATTTTGGCAGGGCGAGGTTCACCCCTCCACTTT.

In its sample, this clonotype was seen a few times. This chain uses TRBV3-1 with TRBJ2-5; D is uncertain. Germline V gives CDR1 LGHDT, CDR2 YNNKEL (reference sequence). Trimming removed 1 base at V and 4 bases at J, with 22 bases between. The CDR3 has 18 residues. Here the CDR3 reads CASSQAKGPRPAGETQYF. CDR3 nucleotide sequence: TGTGCCAGCAGCCAAGCCAAGGGTCCCAGGCCGGCAGGAGAGACCCAGTACTTC.

There are many counts of this clonotype. The chain joins TRBV4-1 to TRBJ1-1; D is undetermined. This CDR3 is 12 amino acids long. In germline, CDR1 is MGHRA, CDR2 YSYEKL. V lost 4 bases and J lost 1, with 4 bases in between. CDR3 sequence reads: CASSLQNTEAFF. The CDR3 coding sequence is TGCGCCAGCAGCCTGCAGAACACTGAAGCTTTCTTT.

This clonotype was found many times. The chain is built from TRBV20-1 and TRBJ2-3, with D possibly being TRBD1 (5 bases). Germline V gives CDR1 DFQATT, CDR2 SNEGSKA (reference sequence). The CDR3 length is 11 residues. CDR3 sequence reads: CSLGLGDTQYF. The CDR3 DNA reads TGCAGCCTGGGGCTAGGAGATACGCAGTATTTT.

This clonotype was counted ten times or more. The rearrangement links TRBV19 to TRBJ2-3; perhaps TRBD2 as D (6 bases). Germline V CDR1 and CDR2: LNHDA, SQIVND (reference sequence). V lost 7 bases and J lost 13, with 21 bases in between. The CDR3 length is 13 residues. The CDR3 spells CASKPEEWTTEYF. Written as DNA, the CDR3 is TGTGCCAGTAAACCCGAGGAATGGACTACTGAGTATTTT.

This clonotype was observed a few times. It may be a read error: a sequence one base away is much more abundant. This chain joins TRBV5-1 and TRBJ1-6; D possibly corresponds to TRBD1 (6 bases). Looked up from germline, CDR1 is SGHRS and CDR2 is YFSETQ. This CDR3 region has 12 residues. The DNA of the CDR3 is TGCGCCAGCAGCTTGGCGGGGGCCCCCCCCCACTTT. The encoded protein is CASSLAGAPPHF.

Concerning this clonotype itself: At one end the junction does not follow the germline gene, possibly because of a read error. The chain recombines TRBV10-3 with TRBJ2-7; weak D call: TRBD2 (5 bases). This CDR3 contains 13 residues. The germline CDR1 and CDR2 sequences are ENHRY and SYGVKD. The CDR3 reads CAIREPRTPPQYF. DNA for the CDR3: TGTGCCATCCGTGAGCCGAGGACTCCGCCGCAGTACTTC.

As concerns this clonotype: This could be a read error, since a much larger clone is one nucleotide away. The J gene is TRBJ1-6, the V gene TRBV2, with unresolved D. Germline-derived CDR1 and CDR2 are SNHLY and FYNNEI. The CDR3 sequence is 12 residues long. The CDR3 coding sequence is TGTGCCAGCGGACGGAATAATTCACCCCCCCACTTT. This translates into CASGRNNSPPHF. Full variable domain (outside the CDR3, taken from reference TRBV2 and TRBJ1-6): EPEVTQTPSHQVTQMGQEVILRCVPISNHLYFYWYRQILGQKVEFLVSFYNNEISEKSEIFDDQFSVERPDGSNFTLKIRSTKLEDSAMYFCASGRNNSPPHFGNGTRLTVT.

The chain is built from TRBV29-1 and TRBJ2-7; D might be TRBD1 (5 bases). Germline CDR1 SQVTM, CDR2 ANQGSEA. Trimming shortened V by 6 bases and J by 7 bases, and 22 bases separated the two germline ends. This CDR3 is 14 amino acids long. CDR3 sequence (DNA): TGCAGCGTCATGGGGCAAGCTATACCGAGAGAGCAGTACTTC. This sequence encodes CSVMGQAIPREQYF.

This clonotype was found once. The CDR3 DNA reads as TGTGCCCCAACCTTTCAGGGGGCAATGGACACTGAAGCTTTCTTT. This codes for CAPTFQGAMDTEAFF. The V gene is TRBV10-3, the J gene TRBJ1-1; 8 bases map to TRBD1. This CDR3 is built from 15 residues. Germline assignment: CDR1 ENHRY and CDR2 SYGVKD. The junction had 14 bases not matched to a gene; V was cut back by 11 bases and J by 3 bases.

The V call is TRBV20-1, the J call TRBJ2-7; 8 bases map to TRBD2. After removal of 1 base from V and 3 bases from J, the junction contained 2 bases not matched to a gene. The germline V gene encodes CDR1 DFQATT and CDR2 SNEGSKA (reference sequence). The CDR3 has 13 amino acids. CDR3 in amino acids: CSARVAGGYEQYF. DNA of the CDR3: TGCAGTGCTAGAGTCGCGGGAGGCTACGAGCAGTACTTC.